This T cell receptor (beta chain) was identified during a study of blood T cell repertoires in COVID-19. Study-wide context: The United States, Italy and Spain were the sources of the acute and convalescent COVID-19 samples. PBMCs, B-cell-depleted T cells, or T cells were the source of the cDNA or gDNA that made up the material.

The CDR3 contains 16 residues. V shed 0 bases, J shed 1 base, and the junction held 4 bases outside the gene matches. Germline assignment: CDR1 ENHRY and CDR2 SYGVKD. Authors' data handling: By means of reference gene primer amplification, nucleated cell counts were estimated. Clones were sequenced by immunoSEQ multiplex PCR, and TCRdb holds only the in-frame ones, with some missing. That table gives V, J and clone size, and the DNA gave D and trimming. The sample lists 250,000 to 300,000 clones, approximately 87% seen once, with around 4.5% in the top ten. This chain joins TRBV10-3 and TRBJ2-5; 8 nucleotides match TRBD2. This sequence was found in a man in his 60s who had recovered from COVID-19. The sample was peripheral blood. The CDR3 bases are TGTGCCATCAGTGAGTCAGGTCTAGCGGGCCAAGAGACCCAGTACTTC. It encodes CAISESGLAGQETQYF.